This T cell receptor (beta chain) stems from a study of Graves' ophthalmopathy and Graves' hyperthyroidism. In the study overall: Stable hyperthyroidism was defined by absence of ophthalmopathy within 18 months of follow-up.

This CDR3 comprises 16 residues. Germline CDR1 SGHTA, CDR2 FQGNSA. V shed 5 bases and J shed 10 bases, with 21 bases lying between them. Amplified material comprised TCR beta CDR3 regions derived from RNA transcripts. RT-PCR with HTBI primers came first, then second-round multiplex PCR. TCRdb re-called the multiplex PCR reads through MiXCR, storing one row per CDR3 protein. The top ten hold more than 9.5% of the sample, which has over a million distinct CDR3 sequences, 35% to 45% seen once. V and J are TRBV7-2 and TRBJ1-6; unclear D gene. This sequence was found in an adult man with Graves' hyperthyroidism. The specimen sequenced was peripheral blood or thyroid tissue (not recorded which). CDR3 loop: CASSQVGRISGSPLHF. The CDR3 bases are TGTGCCAGCAGCCAAGTGGGCAGGATCTCGGGATCACCCCTCCACTTT.